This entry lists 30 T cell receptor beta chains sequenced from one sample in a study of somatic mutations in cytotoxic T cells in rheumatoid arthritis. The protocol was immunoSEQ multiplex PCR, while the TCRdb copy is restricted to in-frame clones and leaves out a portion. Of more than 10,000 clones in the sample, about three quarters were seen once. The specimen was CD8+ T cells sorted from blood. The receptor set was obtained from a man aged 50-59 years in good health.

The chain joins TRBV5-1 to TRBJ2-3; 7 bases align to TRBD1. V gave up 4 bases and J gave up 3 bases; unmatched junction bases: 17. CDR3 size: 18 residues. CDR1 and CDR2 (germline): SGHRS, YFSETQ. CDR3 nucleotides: TGCGCCAGCAGCATCTCCCCCCAGACAGGGTTAGAAACAGATACGCAGTATTTT. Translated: CASSISPQTGLETDTQYF.

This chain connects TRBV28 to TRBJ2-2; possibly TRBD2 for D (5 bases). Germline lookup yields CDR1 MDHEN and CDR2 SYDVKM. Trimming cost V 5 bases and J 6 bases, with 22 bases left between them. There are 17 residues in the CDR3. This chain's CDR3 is CASSHPNSLEVSGELFF. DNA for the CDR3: TGTGCCAGCAGTCATCCTAACTCCTTGGAGGTTTCCGGGGAGCTGTTTTTT.

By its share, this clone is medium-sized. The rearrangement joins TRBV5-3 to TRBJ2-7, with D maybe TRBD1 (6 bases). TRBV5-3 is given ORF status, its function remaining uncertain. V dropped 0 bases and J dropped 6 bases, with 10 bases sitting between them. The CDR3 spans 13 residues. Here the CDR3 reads CARSLAVGAEQYF. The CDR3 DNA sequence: TGTGCCAGAAGCTTGGCCGTGGGGGCCGAGCAGTACTTC.

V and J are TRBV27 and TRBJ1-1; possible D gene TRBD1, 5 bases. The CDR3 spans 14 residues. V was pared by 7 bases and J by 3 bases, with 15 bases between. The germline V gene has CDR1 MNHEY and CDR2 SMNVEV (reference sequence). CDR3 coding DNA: TGTGCCAGCATACCCAGGGTAGCAGACACTGAAGCTTTCTTT. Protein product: CASIPRVADTEAFF.

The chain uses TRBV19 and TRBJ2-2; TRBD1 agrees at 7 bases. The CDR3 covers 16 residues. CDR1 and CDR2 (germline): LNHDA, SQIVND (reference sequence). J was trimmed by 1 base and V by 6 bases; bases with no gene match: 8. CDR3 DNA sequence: TGTGCCAGTAGCCCTAGGACAGGCAGGAACACCGGGGAGCTGTTTTTT. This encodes CASSPRTGRNTGELFF.

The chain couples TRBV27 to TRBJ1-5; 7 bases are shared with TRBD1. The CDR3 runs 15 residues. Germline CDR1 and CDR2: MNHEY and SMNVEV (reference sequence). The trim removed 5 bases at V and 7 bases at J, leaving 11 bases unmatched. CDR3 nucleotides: TGTGCCAGCAGTCCTCTAACAGGGGTCGAACAGCCCCAGCATTTT. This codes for CASSPLTGVEQPQHF.

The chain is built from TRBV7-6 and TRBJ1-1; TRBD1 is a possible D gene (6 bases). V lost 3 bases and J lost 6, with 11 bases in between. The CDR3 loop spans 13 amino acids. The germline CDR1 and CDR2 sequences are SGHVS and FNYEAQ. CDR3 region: CASSFSDSPEAFF. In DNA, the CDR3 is TGTGCCAGCAGCTTTTCGGACAGTCCTGAAGCTTTCTTT.

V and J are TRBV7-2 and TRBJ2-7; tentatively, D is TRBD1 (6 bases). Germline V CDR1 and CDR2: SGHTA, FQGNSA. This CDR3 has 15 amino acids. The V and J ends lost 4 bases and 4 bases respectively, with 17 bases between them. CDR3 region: CASSSLVDRRYEQYF. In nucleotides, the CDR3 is TGTGCCAGCAGCTCCCTCGTGGACAGACGATACGAGCAGTACTTC. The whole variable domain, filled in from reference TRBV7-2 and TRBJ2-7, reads GAGVSQSPSNKVTEKGKDVELRCDPISGHTALYWYRQSLGQGLEFLIYFQGNSAPDKSGLPSDRFSAERTGGSVSTLTIQRTQQEDSAVYLCASSSLVDRRYEQYFGPGTRLTVT.

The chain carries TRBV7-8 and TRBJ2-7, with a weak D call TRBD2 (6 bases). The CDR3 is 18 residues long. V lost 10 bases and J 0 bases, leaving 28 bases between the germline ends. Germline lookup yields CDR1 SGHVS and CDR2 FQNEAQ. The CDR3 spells CATMRRGGPEHLSYEQYF. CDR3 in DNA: TGTGCCACCATGAGGAGGGGAGGCCCAGAGCATCTCTCCTACGAGCAGTACTTC.

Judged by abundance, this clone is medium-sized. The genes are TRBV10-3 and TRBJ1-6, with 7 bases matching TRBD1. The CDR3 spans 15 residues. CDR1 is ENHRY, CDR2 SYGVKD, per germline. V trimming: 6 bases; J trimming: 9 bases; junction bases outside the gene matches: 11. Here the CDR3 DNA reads TGTGCCATCAGCTCCGGGACAGACGGGAGTTCACCCCTCCACTTT. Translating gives CAISSGTDGSSPLHF.

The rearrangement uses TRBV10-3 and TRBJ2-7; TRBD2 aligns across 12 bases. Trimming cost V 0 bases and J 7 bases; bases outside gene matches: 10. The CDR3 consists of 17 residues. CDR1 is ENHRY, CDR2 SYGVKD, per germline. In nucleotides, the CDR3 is TGTGCCATCAGTGAGTCTCTAGCGGGGGGGCAAACTGATGAGCAGTACTTC. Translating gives CAISESLAGGQTDEQYF.

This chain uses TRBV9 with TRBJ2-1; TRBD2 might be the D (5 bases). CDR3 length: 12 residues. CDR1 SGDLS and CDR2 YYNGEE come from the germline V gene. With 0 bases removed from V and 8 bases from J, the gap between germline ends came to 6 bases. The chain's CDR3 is CASSVGRDEQFF. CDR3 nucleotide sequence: TGTGCCAGCAGCGTAGGGCGGGATGAGCAGTTCTTC. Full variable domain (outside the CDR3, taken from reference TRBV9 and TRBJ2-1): DSGVTQTPKHLITATGQRVTLRCSPRSGDLSVYWYQQSLDQGLQFLIQYYNGEERAKGNILERFSAQQFPDLHSELNLSSLELGDSALYFCASSVGRDEQFFGPGTRLTVL.

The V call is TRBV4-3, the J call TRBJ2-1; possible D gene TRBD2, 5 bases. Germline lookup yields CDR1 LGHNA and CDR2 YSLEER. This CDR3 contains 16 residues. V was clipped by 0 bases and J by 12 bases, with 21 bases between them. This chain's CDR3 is CASSQEVPSPPGRQFF. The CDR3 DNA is TGCGCCAGCAGCCAAGAGGTCCCTAGCCCACCAGGTAGGCAGTTCTTC.

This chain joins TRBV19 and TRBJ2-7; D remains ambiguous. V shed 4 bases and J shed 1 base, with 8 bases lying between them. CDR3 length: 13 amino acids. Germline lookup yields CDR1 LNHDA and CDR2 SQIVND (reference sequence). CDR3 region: CASSSAESYEQYF. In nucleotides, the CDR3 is TGTGCCAGTAGTAGCGCTGAGTCCTACGAGCAGTACTTC.

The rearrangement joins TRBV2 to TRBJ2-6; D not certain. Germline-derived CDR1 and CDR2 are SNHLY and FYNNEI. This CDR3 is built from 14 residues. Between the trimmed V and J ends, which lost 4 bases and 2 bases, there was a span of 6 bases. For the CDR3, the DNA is TGTGCCAGCAGTGCAGAAACTGGGGCCAACGTCCTGACTTTC. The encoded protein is CASSAETGANVLTF.

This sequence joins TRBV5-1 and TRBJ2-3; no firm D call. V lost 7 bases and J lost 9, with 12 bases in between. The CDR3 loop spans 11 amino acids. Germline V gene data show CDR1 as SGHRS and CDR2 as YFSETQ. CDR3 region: CASALSWTQYF. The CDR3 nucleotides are TGCGCCAGCGCCCTGAGTTGGACGCAGTATTTT.

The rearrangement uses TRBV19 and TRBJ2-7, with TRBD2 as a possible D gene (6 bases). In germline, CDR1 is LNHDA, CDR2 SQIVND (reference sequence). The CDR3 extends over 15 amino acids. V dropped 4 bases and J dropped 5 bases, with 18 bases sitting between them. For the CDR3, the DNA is TGTGCCAGTAGTACACCGCGGAAGGGGAGGCACGAGCAGTACTTC. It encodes CASSTPRKGRHEQYF.

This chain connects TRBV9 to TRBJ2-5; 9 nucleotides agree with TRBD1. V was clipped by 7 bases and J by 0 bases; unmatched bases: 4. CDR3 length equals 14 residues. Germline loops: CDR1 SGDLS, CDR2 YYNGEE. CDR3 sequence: CASATGGNQETQYF. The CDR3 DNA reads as TGTGCCAGCGCGACAGGGGGAAACCAAGAGACCCAGTACTTC.

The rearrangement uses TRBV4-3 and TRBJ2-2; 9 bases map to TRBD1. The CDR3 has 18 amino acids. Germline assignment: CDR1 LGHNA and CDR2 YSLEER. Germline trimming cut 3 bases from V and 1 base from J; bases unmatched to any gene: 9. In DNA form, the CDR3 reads TGCGCCAGCAGCCATGCTGAACCGGGACAGGGGAACACCGGGGAGCTGTTTTTT. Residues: CASSHAEPGQGNTGELFF.

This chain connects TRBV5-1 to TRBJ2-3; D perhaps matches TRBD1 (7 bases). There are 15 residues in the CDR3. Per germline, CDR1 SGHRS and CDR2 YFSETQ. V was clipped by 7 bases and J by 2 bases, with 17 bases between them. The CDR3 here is CASSRETGITDTQYF. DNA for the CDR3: TGCGCCAGCTCTCGGGAGACAGGGATCACAGATACGCAGTATTTT.

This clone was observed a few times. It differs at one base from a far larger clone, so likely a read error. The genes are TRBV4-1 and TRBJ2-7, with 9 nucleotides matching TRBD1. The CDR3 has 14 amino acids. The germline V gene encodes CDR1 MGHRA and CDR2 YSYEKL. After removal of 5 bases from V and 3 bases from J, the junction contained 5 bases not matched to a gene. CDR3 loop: CASSGDRENYEQYF. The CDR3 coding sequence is TGCGCCAGCAGCGGGGACAGGGAAAACTACGAGCAGTACTTC.

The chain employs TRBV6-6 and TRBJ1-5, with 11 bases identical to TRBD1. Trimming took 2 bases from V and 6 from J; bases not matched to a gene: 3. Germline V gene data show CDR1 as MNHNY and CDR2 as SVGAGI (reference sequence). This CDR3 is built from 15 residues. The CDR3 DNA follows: TGTGCCAGCAGTTACGAGGGACAGGGGGGTCAGCCCCAGCATTTT. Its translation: CASSYEGQGGQPQHF.

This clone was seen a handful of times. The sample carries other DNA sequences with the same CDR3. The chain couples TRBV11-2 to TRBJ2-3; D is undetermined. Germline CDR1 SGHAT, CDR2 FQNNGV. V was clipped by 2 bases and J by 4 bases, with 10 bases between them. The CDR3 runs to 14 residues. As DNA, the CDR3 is TGTGCCAGCAGCTTATCCGGTTTGTCAGATACGCAGTATTTT. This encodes CASSLSGLSDTQYF.

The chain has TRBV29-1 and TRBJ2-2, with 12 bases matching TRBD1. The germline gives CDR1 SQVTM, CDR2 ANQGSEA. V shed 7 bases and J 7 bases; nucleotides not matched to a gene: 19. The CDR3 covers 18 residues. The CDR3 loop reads CSAYPGQGAFGLGGELFF. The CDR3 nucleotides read TGCAGCGCATACCCGGGACAGGGGGCGTTCGGTCTCGGCGGGGAGCTGTTTTTT.

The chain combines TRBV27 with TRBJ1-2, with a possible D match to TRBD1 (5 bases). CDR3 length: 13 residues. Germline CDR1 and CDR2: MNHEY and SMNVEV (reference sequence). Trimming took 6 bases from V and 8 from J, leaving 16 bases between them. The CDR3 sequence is CASSQGGPEGYTF. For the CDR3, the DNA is TGTGCCAGCAGCCAGGGAGGTCCGGAGGGCTACACCTTC.

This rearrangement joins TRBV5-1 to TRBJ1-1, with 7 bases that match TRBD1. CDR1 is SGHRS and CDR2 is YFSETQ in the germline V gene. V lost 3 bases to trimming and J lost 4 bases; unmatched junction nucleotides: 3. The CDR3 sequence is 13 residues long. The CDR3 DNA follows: TGCGCCAGCAGCTCCGGACAGGCCACTGAAGCTTTCTTT. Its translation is CASSSGQATEAFF.

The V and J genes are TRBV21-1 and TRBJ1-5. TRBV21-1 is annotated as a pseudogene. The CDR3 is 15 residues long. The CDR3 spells CASSKEFLSNQPQHF. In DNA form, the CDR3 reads TGTGCCAGCAGCAAAGAATTCCTTAGCAATCAGCCCCAGCATTTT.

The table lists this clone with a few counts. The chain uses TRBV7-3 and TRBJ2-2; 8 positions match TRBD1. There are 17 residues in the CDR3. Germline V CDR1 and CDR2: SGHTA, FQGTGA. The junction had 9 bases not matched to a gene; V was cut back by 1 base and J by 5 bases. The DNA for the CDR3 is TGTGCCAGCAGCTTAATTGGCGCAGGGGGCCCTACCGGGGAGCTGTTTTTT. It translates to CASSLIGAGGPTGELFF.

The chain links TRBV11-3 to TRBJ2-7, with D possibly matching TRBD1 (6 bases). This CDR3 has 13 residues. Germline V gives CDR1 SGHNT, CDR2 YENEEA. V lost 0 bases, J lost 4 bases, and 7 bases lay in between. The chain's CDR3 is CASSLEQGYEQYF. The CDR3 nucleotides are TGTGCCAGCAGCTTAGAACAGGGATACGAGCAGTACTTC. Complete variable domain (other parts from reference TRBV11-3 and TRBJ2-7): EAGVVQSPRYKIIEKKQPVAFWCNPISGHNTLYWYLQNLGQGPELLIRYENEEAVDDSQLPKDRFSAERLKGVDSTLKIQPAELGDSAVYLCASSLEQGYEQYFGPGTRLTVT.

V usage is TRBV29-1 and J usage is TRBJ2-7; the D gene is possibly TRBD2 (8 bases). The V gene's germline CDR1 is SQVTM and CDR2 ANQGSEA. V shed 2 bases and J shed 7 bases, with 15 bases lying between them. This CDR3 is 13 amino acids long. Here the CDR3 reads CSVEPGGTEEQYF. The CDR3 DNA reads TGCAGCGTTGAACCGGGGGGGACAGAGGAGCAGTACTTC.